What follows describes a single TCR beta chain. These data come from a study of blood T cell repertoires in COVID-19. The wider study: Whether acute or convalescent, the COVID-19 samples came from the United States, Italy and Spain.

The repertoire was sequenced with immunoSEQ multiplex PCR; TCRdb's copy has only in-frame clones and lacks some. The sample holds around 110,000 clones; around nine tenths are singletons and the top ten take roughly 1.9%. This receptor was taken from a human donor with active COVID-19. The donor label of this sample is uncertain. Sequenced: peripheral blood.

Here the CDR3 reads CASSSNNVGGAQYF. The CDR3, as DNA: TGTGCCAGCAGTTCTAATAACGTCGGGGGGGCGCAGTATTTT. V and J are TRBV7-8 and TRBJ2-3, with TRBD2 matching over 8 bases. Germline trimming cut 6 bases from V and 10 bases from J; bases unmatched to any gene: 12. Per the germline V gene, CDR1 is SGHVS and CDR2 is FQNEAQ. This CDR3 has 14 residues.